The 31 T cell receptor beta chains below were found in one sample sequenced in a study of cytomegalovirus exposure and HLA in healthy donors (dated by TCRdb to about 2017). Library preparation used the immunoSEQ multiplex PCR assay. For the multiplex PCR, a mixture combining 60 forward primers for TCR Vbeta segments and 13 reverse primers for TCR Jbeta segments was used. This immuneACCESS table, as held by TCRdb, lists in-frame sequences with V and J called but not all clones. Of the missing ones, under half trace to an unresolved V gene in checked studies; the others have no known cause. For this sample the table gives tens of thousands of clones, of which roughly 67% were detected only once. The top ten clones comprise under 6% of the sample. The material sequenced was PBMCs. These receptors were taken from a boy younger than 18 in good health and CMV-seropositive.

The V gene is TRBV5-4, the J gene TRBJ1-1; TRBD1 agrees at 11 bases. The CDR3 is 14 residues long. The ends lost 3 bases at V and 10 bases at J; junction bases unmatched: 8. CDR1 is SGHNT and CDR2 is YYREEE in the germline V gene (reference sequence). In DNA, the CDR3 is TGTGCCAGCAGCTCCGGGACAGGGGGAAGTAGAGCTTTCTTT. This gives the protein CASSSGTGGSRAFF.

This chain links TRBV7-8 with TRBJ1-5; a weak D match, TRBD1 (5 bases). This CDR3 contains 12 residues. The germline V and J ends were trimmed by 5 bases and 7 bases, with 9 bases remaining between them. The germline V gene has CDR1 SGHVS and CDR2 FQNEAQ. CDR3 nucleotide sequence: TGTGCCAGCAGCCCTGGGGGGCAGCCCCAGCATTTT. Its translation: CASSPGGQPQHF.

V and J are TRBV5-1 and TRBJ2-1; possibly TRBD1 for D (5 bases). CDR3 length: 12 residues. From germline, CDR1 is SGHRS and CDR2 YFSETQ. V was pared by 2 bases and J by 12 bases, with 12 bases between. The CDR3, as DNA: TGCGCCAGCAGCTTAGATGTAAGGGGGCAGTTCTTC. Residues: CASSLDVRGQFF. The whole variable domain, filled in from reference TRBV5-1 and TRBJ2-1, reads KAGVTQTPRYLIKTRGQQVTLSCSPISGHRSVSWYQQTPGQGLQFLFEYFSETQRNKGNFPGRFSGRQFSNSRSEMNVSTLELGDSALYLCASSLDVRGQFFGPGTRLTVL.

The chain couples TRBV5-5 to TRBJ2-1; the match to TRBD2 covers 11 bases. V lost 1 base to trimming and J lost 6 bases; unmatched junction nucleotides: 12. The CDR3 consists of 18 residues. Germline V gene sequence: CDR1 SGHKS, CDR2 YYEKEE (reference sequence). The CDR3 DNA reads as TGTGCCAGCAGCTTGTCTCTAGCGGGGGGTCAGAGTGTCAATGAGCAGTTCTTC. Its protein is CASSLSLAGGQSVNEQFF.

The rearrangement joins TRBV19 to TRBJ1-1, with 8 positions matching TRBD1. V trimming: 5 bases; J trimming: 11 bases; junction bases outside the gene matches: 10. The CDR3 is 13 residues long. CDR1 is LNHDA, CDR2 SQIVND, per germline (reference sequence). The CDR3 coding sequence is TGTGCCAGTAGTGGGGGACAGGTGTGGTTTGCTTTCTTT. Translation gives CASSGGQVWFAFF.

The J gene is TRBJ1-1, the V gene TRBV5-8, with no clear D. The CDR3 has 11 residues. The V gene's germline CDR1 is SGHTS and CDR2 YDEGEE. Trimming stripped 4 bases from V and 4 bases from J, with 5 bases between. This chain's CDR3 is CASSGSTEAFF. DNA of the CDR3: TGTGCCAGCAGCGGTAGCACTGAAGCTTTCTTT.

V usage is TRBV30 and J usage is TRBJ1-2; a possible D gene is TRBD1 (6 bases). Germline assignment: CDR1 GTSNPN and CDR2 SVGIG (reference sequence). The CDR3 is 13 amino acids. Trimming took off 0 bases at V and 8 bases at J, with 13 bases between the two ends. CDR3 residues: CAWSVQGPAGYTF. In nucleotides, the CDR3 is TGTGCCTGGAGTGTACAGGGCCCTGCGGGCTACACCTTC.

The genes are TRBV7-6 and TRBJ2-2, with TRBD2 matching over 7 bases. Germline V gives CDR1 SGHVS, CDR2 FNYEAQ. Germline trimming cut 5 bases from V and 6 bases from J; bases unmatched to any gene: 9. The CDR3 is 15 amino acids. Written as DNA, the CDR3 is TGTGCCAGCAGCGTGGTGGGGAGGGCCGCCGGGGAGCTGTTTTTT. Protein sequence: CASSVVGRAAGELFF. Together with reference TRBV7-6 and TRBJ2-2, the CDR3 gives the full variable domain: GAGVSQSPRYKVTKRGQDVALRCDPISGHVSLYWYRQALGQGPEFLTYFNYEAQQDKSGLPNDRFSAERPEGSISTLTIQRTEQRDSAMYRCASSVVGRAAGELFFGEGSRLTVL.

Regarding this clone: Distinct nucleotide sequences in the sample also encode this CDR3. The rearrangement joins TRBV9 to TRBJ1-5, with 10 bases matching TRBD1. Germline-derived CDR1 and CDR2 are SGDLS and YYNGEE. Losses at the gene ends were 2 bases for V and 6 bases for J; bases not matched to a gene: 2. The CDR3 sequence is 14 residues long. CDR3: CASSVGQGGQPQHF. The CDR3 nucleotides read TGTGCCAGCAGCGTCGGACAGGGGGGTCAGCCCCAGCATTTT.

A remark on this clone: Sequence at one end of the junction differs from germline and may be a read error. The chain couples TRBV7-9 to TRBJ1-2; 9 nucleotides agree with TRBD1. There are 15 residues in the CDR3. Germline-derived CDR1 and CDR2 are SEHNR and FQNEAQ (reference sequence). CDR3 nucleotides: TGTTCCAGCAGCACCCCGGGACAGGGAGACTATGGCTACACCTTC. It yields the protein CSSSTPGQGDYGYTF. Looking up the rest from reference TRBV7-9 and TRBJ1-2 gives the full variable domain: DTGVSQNPRHKITKRGQNVTFRCDPISEHNRLYWYRQTLGQGPEFLTYFQNEAQLEKSRLLSDRFSAERPKGSFSTLEIQRTEQGDSAMYLCSSSTPGQGDYGYTFGSGTRLTVV.

This sequence joins TRBV10-2 and TRBJ2-3, with TRBD1 identical over 7 bases. Losses at the gene ends were 5 bases for V and 6 bases for J; bases not matched to a gene: 5. In germline, CDR1 is WSHSY, CDR2 SAAADI. This CDR3 has 13 residues. The CDR3 sequence is CASSRGGPDTQYF. The CDR3 DNA reads as TGCGCCAGCAGTCGAGGGGGCCCCGATACGCAGTATTTT.

V gene TRBV2 combines with J gene TRBJ2-2; 7 bases map to TRBD2. With 11 bases clipped from V and 1 base from J, the junction kept 7 bases outside the gene matches. CDR1 and CDR2 from the germline V gene are SNHLY and FYNNEI. This CDR3 has 14 residues. CDR3 sequence: CAWRLALNTGELFF. CDR3 in DNA: TGTGCCTGGAGACTAGCCCTGAACACCGGGGAGCTGTTTTTT.

The chain joins TRBV19 to TRBJ1-5, with TRBD1 identical over 10 bases. J gave up 0 bases and V 8 bases, and 13 bases lay outside the gene matches. Looked up from germline, CDR1 is LNHDA and CDR2 is SQIVND (reference sequence). This CDR3 has 18 amino acids. The CDR3 DNA reads TGTGCCAGTCACTTCGGGACAGGGGTCACCTATAGCAATCAGCCCCAGCATTTT. As protein: CASHFGTGVTYSNQPQHF.

V usage is TRBV12-5 and J usage is TRBJ2-5, with D possibly TRBD1 on 5 matching bases. This CDR3 region has 14 residues. CDR1 and CDR2 from the germline V gene are LGHNT and FRNRAP. V was clipped by 5 bases and J by 2 bases, with 12 bases between them. CDR3 sequence: CASGPGWGQETQYF. Written as DNA, the CDR3 is TGTGCTAGTGGTCCAGGGTGGGGACAAGAGACCCAGTACTTC.

V is TRBV5-1 and J is TRBJ2-3; no definite D call. This CDR3 spans 13 amino acids. Germline V CDR1 and CDR2: SGHRS, YFSETQ. V lost 0 bases, J lost 4 bases, and 6 bases lay in between. The CDR3 loop is CASSLGGPDTQYF. The CDR3 nucleotides are TGCGCCAGCAGCTTGGGTGGGCCAGATACGCAGTATTTT.

V is TRBV5-1 and J is TRBJ2-1; possible D gene TRBD2, 5 bases. Germline assignment: CDR1 SGHRS and CDR2 YFSETQ. The CDR3 has 16 residues. V was trimmed by 0 bases and J by 8 bases, leaving 18 bases between them. The CDR3 sequence: CASSLVSGQTRDEQFF. Here the CDR3 DNA reads TGCGCCAGCAGCTTGGTTTCCGGTCAAACTAGGGATGAGCAGTTCTTC.

The genes are TRBV6-5 and TRBJ1-2, with TRBD1 matching 9 bases. This CDR3 has 14 residues. J lost 7 bases, V lost 2 bases, and 5 bases had no gene match. Germline-derived CDR1 and CDR2 are MNHEY and SVGAGI. The CDR3 sequence is CASSYTRQGGGYTF. In DNA form, the CDR3 reads TGTGCCAGCAGTTACACCCGACAGGGGGGTGGCTACACCTTC.

The sample holds one count of this clone. At one end, the junction sequence differs from germline, possibly due to a read error. The chain joins TRBV30 to TRBJ1-2, with 7 bases fitting TRBD1. Looked up from germline, CDR1 is GTSNPN and CDR2 is SVGIG (reference sequence). CDR3 length: 14 residues. This CDR3 is CAWRQGIANYGYPF. CDR3 DNA sequence: TGTGCCTGGAGACAGGGGATTGCTAACTATGGCTACCCCTTC.

This rearrangement joins TRBV30 to TRBJ1-4, with a possible D match to TRBD1 (5 bases). V was pared by 0 bases and J by 3 bases, with 8 bases between. Germline loops: CDR1 GTSNPN, CDR2 SVGIG (reference sequence). The CDR3 covers 14 residues. The CDR3: CAWSVKGPNEKLFF. Written as DNA, the CDR3 is TGTGCCTGGAGTGTAAAGGGGCCTAATGAAAAACTGTTTTTT.

This clone has a single count. The V and J genes are TRBV15 and TRBJ2-7; tentative D call: TRBD2 (6 bases). From germline, CDR1 is LNHNV and CDR2 YYDKDF (reference sequence). The CDR3 spans 14 residues. Trimming cost V 3 bases and J 0 bases, with 9 bases left between them. CDR3 residues: CATSRGGSSYEQYF. The CDR3 DNA reads TGTGCCACCAGCAGGGGAGGTAGCTCCTACGAGCAGTACTTC.

This clone showed up just a few times. CDR3 in DNA: TGCGCCAGCAGCCAAGATCCAAGGGGGCCACCCCTCCACTTT. Translation: CASSQDPRGPPLHF. The V call is TRBV4-1, the J call TRBJ1-6, with 7 nucleotides matching TRBD1. Germline loops: CDR1 MGHRA, CDR2 YSYEKL. V dropped 0 bases and J dropped 11; count of bases not matched to a gene: 4. The CDR3 length is 14 residues.

The V gene is TRBV9, the J gene TRBJ1-4, with 9 bases that match TRBD1. The CDR3 has 14 residues. V trimming: 3 bases; J trimming: 7 bases; junction bases outside the gene matches: 4. Germline V gene data show CDR1 as SGDLS and CDR2 as YYNGEE. The CDR3 here is CASSATGGGEKLFF. Here the CDR3 DNA reads TGTGCCAGCAGCGCAACAGGGGGCGGTGAAAAACTGTTTTTT.

This rearrangement joins TRBV18 to TRBJ2-7; 8 positions match TRBD1. The CDR3 spans 13 residues. Germline V gives CDR1 KGHSH, CDR2 LQKENI. V lost 1 base to trimming and J lost 6 bases; unmatched junction nucleotides: 2. CDR3 coding DNA: TGTGCCAGCTCACCACGACAGGGGATCGAGCAGTACTTC. This codes for CASSPRQGIEQYF. The full variable domain, its missing parts supplied by reference TRBV18 and TRBJ2-7, is NAGVMQNPRHLVRRRGQEARLRCSPMKGHSHVYWYRQLPEEGLKFMVYLQKENIIDESGMPKERFSAEFPKEGPSILRIQQVVRGDSAAYFCASSPRQGIEQYFGPGTRLTVT.

The V and J genes are TRBV2 and TRBJ1-2, with 9 positions matching TRBD1. The CDR3 is made up of 15 amino acids. Germline lookup yields CDR1 SNHLY and CDR2 FYNNEI. Unmatched junction bases numbered 7, after V lost 6 bases and J lost 2 bases. As DNA, the CDR3 is TGTGCCAGCAGCCCTGACAGGGGGTCGAACTATGGCTACACCTTC. Translation: CASSPDRGSNYGYTF.

In its sample, this clone was seen once. The chain is built from TRBV7-8 and TRBJ1-1, with TRBD1 identical over 7 bases. The CDR3 totals 15 residues. The germline CDR1 and CDR2 sequences are SGHVS and FQNEAQ. V was clipped by 6 bases and J by 0 bases; unmatched bases: 7. The CDR3 DNA reads TGTGCCAGCAGAAAACAGGGGCCCATGAACACTGAAGCTTTCTTT. It is translated as CASRKQGPMNTEAFF. The complete variable domain, with remaining parts taken from reference TRBV7-8 and TRBJ1-1, reads GAGVSQSPRYKVAKRGQDVALRCDPISGHVSLFWYQQALGQGPEFLTYFQNEAQLDKSGLPSDRFFAERPEGSVSTLKIQRTQQEDSAVYLCASRKQGPMNTEAFFGQGTRLTVV.

J is TRBJ1-2 and V is TRBV7-3; 7 bases agree with TRBD1. Germline V gene sequence: CDR1 SGHTA, CDR2 FQGTGA. CDR3 length equals 14 residues. J gave up 8 bases and V 3 bases, and 9 bases lay outside the gene matches. CDR3 in DNA: TGTGCCAGCAGCTTGTCCGGAGGGGGCGAGGGCTACACCTTC. Translating it yields CASSLSGGGEGYTF.

CDR3 in amino acids: CASSFPPVGTANYEQYF. CDR3 bases: TGTGCCAGCAGCTTCCCACCGGTAGGAACAGCTAACTACGAGCAGTACTTC. The chain has TRBV5-5 and TRBJ2-7; D uncertain. This CDR3 contains 17 residues. Germline lookup yields CDR1 SGHKS and CDR2 YYEKEE (reference sequence). The V end lost 2 bases, the J end lost 3 bases, and 21 bases lay between the germline ends.

The chain couples TRBV5-4 to TRBJ1-1, with D perhaps matching TRBD1 (5 bases). Trimming pared 6 bases from V and 5 bases from J, leaving 14 bases between. Germline CDR1 reads SGHNT; CDR2 reads YYREEE (reference sequence). This CDR3 spans 13 amino acids. Here the CDR3 DNA reads TGTGCCAGCAAGGGGCAGATGGATACTGAAGCTTTCTTT. Its translation: CASKGQMDTEAFF. Together with reference TRBV5-4 and TRBJ1-1, the CDR3 gives the full variable domain: ETGVTQSPTHLIKTRGQQVTLRCSSQSGHNTVSWYQQALGQGPQFIFQYYREEENGRGNFPPRFSGLQFPNYSSELNVNALELDDSALYLCASKGQMDTEAFFGQGTRLTVV.

V and J are TRBV4-1 and TRBJ1-5; unclear D gene. Germline lookup yields CDR1 MGHRA and CDR2 YSYEKL. The CDR3 is made up of 13 amino acids. V was trimmed by 0 bases and J by 7 bases, leaving 7 bases between them. The CDR3 DNA is TGCGCCAGCAGCCAAGAGATACGGCAGCCCCAGCATTTT. Protein: CASSQEIRQPQHF.

V is TRBV5-6 and J is TRBJ2-1, with TRBD1 as a possible D gene (5 bases). This CDR3 spans 16 amino acids. Per the germline V gene, CDR1 is SGHDT and CDR2 is YYEEEE. Between the trimmed V and J ends, which lost 0 bases and 5 bases, there was a span of 15 bases. The CDR3 nucleotides are TGTGCCAGCAGCTTGGCCAGGAGACAGTGGGACAATGAGCAGTTCTTC. This gives the protein CASSLARRQWDNEQFF.

V usage is TRBV6-1 and J usage is TRBJ1-5; 10 positions match TRBD1. With V trimmed by 4 bases and J by 2 bases, 2 bases remained unmatched. There are 15 residues in the CDR3. Germline CDR1 reads MNHNS; CDR2 reads SASEGT. Here the CDR3 DNA reads TGTGCCAGCAGTGGGGGACAGGGGCGCAATCAGCCCCAGCATTTT. Its translation is CASSGGQGRNQPQHF.